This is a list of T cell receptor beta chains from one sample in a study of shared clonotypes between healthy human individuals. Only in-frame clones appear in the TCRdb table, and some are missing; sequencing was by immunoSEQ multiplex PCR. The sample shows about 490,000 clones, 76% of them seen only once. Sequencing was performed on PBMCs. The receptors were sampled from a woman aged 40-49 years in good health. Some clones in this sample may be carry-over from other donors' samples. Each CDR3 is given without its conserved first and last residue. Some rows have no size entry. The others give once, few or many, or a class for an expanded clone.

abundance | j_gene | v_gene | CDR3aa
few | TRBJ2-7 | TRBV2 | ASRPHQGQGTYEQY
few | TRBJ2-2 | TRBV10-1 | ASSDRGRGFIGELF
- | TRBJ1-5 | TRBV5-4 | ASSSDNSNQPQH
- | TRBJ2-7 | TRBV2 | ASIPQVLGEQY
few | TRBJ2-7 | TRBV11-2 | ASSLQTGGGYEQY
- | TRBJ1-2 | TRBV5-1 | ASSQQGNGYT
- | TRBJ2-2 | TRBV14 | ASRQGRDTGELF
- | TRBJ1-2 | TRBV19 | ASSPLPGNYGYT
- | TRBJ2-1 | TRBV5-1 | ASSLRDPGTSGNEQF
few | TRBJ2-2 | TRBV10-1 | ASSEGNTGELF
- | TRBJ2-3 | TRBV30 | AWSGGVRDTQY
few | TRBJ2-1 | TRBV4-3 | ASSPARAGGEQF
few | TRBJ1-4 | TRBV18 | ASSPTQGREKLF
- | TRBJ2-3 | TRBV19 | ASSPRKFGTDTQY
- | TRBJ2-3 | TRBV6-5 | ASSLRGGWDTQY
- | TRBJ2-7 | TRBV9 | ASSGDGYEQY
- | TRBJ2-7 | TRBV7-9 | ASSFQAGLSYEQY
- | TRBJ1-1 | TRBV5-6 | ASRLGRGIGTEAF
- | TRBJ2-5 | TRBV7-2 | ASSFLGLARETQY
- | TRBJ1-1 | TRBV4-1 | ASSLNPARGWDTEAF
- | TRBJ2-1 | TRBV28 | ASSGAGTSKSEQF
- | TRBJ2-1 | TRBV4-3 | ASSPFFRETYNEQF
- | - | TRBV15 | ATSRGTDRTYEQY
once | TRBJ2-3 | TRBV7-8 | ASSLVHSTDTQY
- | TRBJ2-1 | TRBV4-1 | ASSHLAGVNEQF
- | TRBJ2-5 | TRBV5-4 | ASSYPDSSQETQY
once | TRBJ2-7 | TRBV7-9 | ASSPMGSSYEQY
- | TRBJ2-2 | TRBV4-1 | ASSQPSGAGELF
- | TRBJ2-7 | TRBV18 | ASSPRTSGSYEQY
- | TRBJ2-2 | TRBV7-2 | ANSVGTTTGELF
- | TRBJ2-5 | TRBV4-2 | ASSQWGQREQETQY
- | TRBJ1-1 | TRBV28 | ASSLRGRPEAF
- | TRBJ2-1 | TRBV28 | ASSEPGQGSNEQF
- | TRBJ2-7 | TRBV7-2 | ASSLRGQGTYEQY
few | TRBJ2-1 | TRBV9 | ASSVGVGTYNEQF
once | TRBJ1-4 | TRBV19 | ASSRTGTGGEKLF
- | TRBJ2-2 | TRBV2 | ASSEFSGNTGELF
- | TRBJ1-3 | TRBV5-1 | ASSLGTASSGNTIY
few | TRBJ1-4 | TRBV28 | ASSLWDTSNEKLF
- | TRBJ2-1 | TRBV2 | ASKGLAGDNEQF
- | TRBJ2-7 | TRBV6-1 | AGSNVGSSYEQY
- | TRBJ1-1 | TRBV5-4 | ASSQAFSMNTEAF
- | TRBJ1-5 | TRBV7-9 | ASSFRAGQPQH
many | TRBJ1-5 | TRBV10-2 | ASSKSVGGPQH
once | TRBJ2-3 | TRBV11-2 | ASSTLAGATDTQY
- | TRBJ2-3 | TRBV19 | ASSIGAPTDTQY
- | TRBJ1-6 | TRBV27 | ASSSRTGGFSPLH
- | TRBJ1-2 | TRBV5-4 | ASSLSGSYGYT
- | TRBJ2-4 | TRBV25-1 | ASSGVVKNIQY
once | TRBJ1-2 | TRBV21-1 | ASSPLGTLNYGYT
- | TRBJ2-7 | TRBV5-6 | ASSLLEYEQY
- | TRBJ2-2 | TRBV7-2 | ASSPGGLAGSDTGELF
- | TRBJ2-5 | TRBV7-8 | ASSLARQRITRKTQY
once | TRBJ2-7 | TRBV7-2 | ASSTGTVDEQY
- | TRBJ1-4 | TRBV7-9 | ASSRSGGGDEKLF
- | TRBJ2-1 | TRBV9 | ASSSRGGLRESYNEQF
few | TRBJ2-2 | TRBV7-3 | ASSLKRRLAGGPGTGELF